One and the same sample provided the 22 T cell receptor beta chains below, sequenced in a study of blood T cell repertoires in COVID-19. Produced via immunoSEQ multiplex PCR; TCRdb's table is partial and in-frame only. The sample records 320,000 or so clones, more than 75% being singletons. Source material: PBMCs or T cells enriched from blood (not recorded which). These receptors originate from a woman under 40 who had recovered from COVID-19.

This chain connects TRBV7-9 to TRBJ2-2; TRBD1 agrees at 10 bases. Trimming at V came to 2 bases and at J to 3 bases, leaving 12 bases not matched to a gene. CDR3 length: 19 amino acids. Germline values: CDR1 SEHNR, CDR2 FQNEAQ (reference sequence). The CDR3 nucleotides are TGTGCCAGCAGCTTATTAGGAGACAGGGGGCTTTTGCACACCGGGGAGCTGTTTTTT. This sequence encodes CASSLLGDRGLLHTGELFF.

The J gene is TRBJ1-1, the V gene TRBV2, with D uncertain. This CDR3 contains 14 residues. In germline, CDR1 is SNHLY, CDR2 FYNNEI. V dropped 8 bases and J dropped 0 bases, with 13 bases sitting between them. For the CDR3, the DNA is TGTGCCAGCTCAAAGGGAGAAATGAACACTGAAGCTTTCTTT. This gives the protein CASSKGEMNTEAFF.

The chain couples TRBV10-1 to TRBJ1-2; 7 nucleotides align to TRBD1. From germline, CDR1 is WNHNN and CDR2 SYGVQD (reference sequence). V lost 2 bases and J lost 2; bases outside the gene matches: 5. The CDR3 length is 15 residues. CDR3 residues: CASSETTGPNYGYTF. The CDR3 DNA reads TGCGCCAGCAGTGAGACGACAGGGCCCAACTATGGCTACACCTTC.

Only a few counts were recorded for this clone. V and J are TRBV4-1 and TRBJ2-7; D is undetermined. The CDR3 extends over 15 amino acids. The V end was cut by 4 bases, the J end by 0 bases, with 13 bases between. The germline gives CDR1 MGHRA, CDR2 YSYEKL. The CDR3 nucleotides are TGCGCCAGCAGCCGCGGAGAGAGTTTCTCCTACGAGCAGTACTTC. Translation gives CASSRGESFSYEQYF.

This chain uses TRBV2 with TRBJ2-3; D possibly corresponds to TRBD2 (5 bases). CDR1 and CDR2 from the germline V gene are SNHLY and FYNNEI. The CDR3 is 14 residues long. V lost 8 bases and J 0 bases, leaving 12 bases between the germline ends. The CDR3: CASRAAYSTDTQYF. CDR3 nucleotides: TGTGCCAGCCGAGCGGCCTATAGCACAGATACGCAGTATTTT.

This chain links TRBV25-1 with TRBJ2-3; D may be TRBD1 (6 bases). The CDR3 length is 16 residues. Per the germline V gene, CDR1 is MGHDK and CDR2 is SYGVNS. Between the trimmed V and J ends, which lost 1 base and 6 bases, there was a span of 17 bases. The CDR3 sequence: CASSEWDSTGLDTQYF. Here the CDR3 DNA reads TGTGCCAGCAGTGAATGGGATTCCACAGGGCTGGATACGCAGTATTTT. Using reference TRBV25-1 and TRBJ2-3 for the parts outside the CDR3, the full variable domain is EADIYQTPRYLVIGTGKKITLECSQTMGHDKMYWYQQDPGMELHLIHYSYGVNSTEKGDLSSESTVSRIRTEHFPLTLESARPSHTSQYLCASSEWDSTGLDTQYFGPGTRLTVL.

This clone was detected once. The J gene is TRBJ2-3, the V gene TRBV5-1; D is ambiguous. The CDR3 extends over 14 amino acids. Germline CDR1 is SGHRS and CDR2 is YFSETQ. V was pared by 3 bases and J by 2 bases, with 10 bases between. The CDR3 nucleotides are TGCGCCAGCAGCTCAACTCCGCCCACAGATACGCAGTATTTT. Translating it yields CASSSTPPTDTQYF. Full variable domain (outside the CDR3, taken from reference TRBV5-1 and TRBJ2-3): KAGVTQTPRYLIKTRGQQVTLSCSPISGHRSVSWYQQTPGQGLQFLFEYFSETQRNKGNFPGRFSGRQFSNSRSEMNVSTLELGDSALYLCASSSTPPTDTQYFGPGTRLTVL.

V usage is TRBV7-9 and J usage is TRBJ2-7; tentatively, D is TRBD2 (6 bases). This CDR3 spans 14 amino acids. Germline V gives CDR1 SEHNR, CDR2 FQNEAQ (reference sequence). V lost 5 bases and J lost 9, with 20 bases in between. The chain's CDR3 is CASSPPGSGVLQYF. CDR3 in DNA: TGTGCCAGCAGCCCGCCCGGATCGGGGGTTTTGCAGTACTTC.

The CDR3 DNA sequence: TGCGCCAGCAGTGGTCAGGGTATCGACAATGAGCAGTTCTTC. It codes for CASSGQGIDNEQFF. This chain uses TRBV10-1 with TRBJ2-1, with D possibly matching TRBD1 (5 bases). In germline, CDR1 is WNHNN, CDR2 SYGVQD (reference sequence). V was trimmed by 4 bases and J by 5 bases, leaving 12 bases between them. The CDR3 length is 14 residues.

The V and J genes are TRBV19 and TRBJ1-3; D might be TRBD1 (5 bases). CDR1 is LNHDA and CDR2 is SQIVND in the germline V gene (reference sequence). This CDR3 contains 14 residues. V was pared by 5 bases and J by 1 base, with 9 bases between. DNA for the CDR3: TGTGCCAGTAGTCCCGGGGGGTCTGGAAACACCATATATTTT. Translating gives CASSPGGSGNTIYF.

The chain couples TRBV28 to TRBJ2-1; 7 bases match TRBD2. CDR1 and CDR2 (germline): MDHEN, SYDVKM. The V gene end was trimmed by 6 bases and the J gene end by 0 bases; junction bases not matched to a gene: 11. The CDR3 is 17 residues long. For the CDR3, the DNA is TGTGCCAGCAGACCGTCTAGCGGCCGCAGCTCCTACAATGAGCAGTTCTTC. Residues: CASRPSSGRSSYNEQFF. Using reference TRBV28 and TRBJ2-1 for the parts outside the CDR3, the full variable domain is DVKVTQSSRYLVKRTGEKVFLECVQDMDHENMFWYRQDPGLGLRLIYFSYDVKMKEKGDIPEGYSVSREKKERFSLILESASTNQTSMYLCASRPSSGRSSYNEQFFGPGTRLTVL.

The chain carries TRBV15 and TRBJ1-4; 8 nucleotides match TRBD1. From germline, CDR1 is LNHNV and CDR2 YYDKDF (reference sequence). J was trimmed by 8 bases and V by 9 bases; bases with no gene match: 11. The CDR3 spans 14 residues. The CDR3 region is CATGLPGGAEKLFF. CDR3 bases: TGTGCCACGGGGCTTCCAGGGGGCGCCGAAAAACTGTTTTTT.

The V call is TRBV9, the J call TRBJ1-2; 8 nucleotides align to TRBD1. CDR1 and CDR2 (germline): SGDLS, YYNGEE. This CDR3 contains 14 residues. With V trimmed by 2 bases and J by 4 bases, 4 bases remained unmatched. The CDR3: CASSVRGQAYGYTF. The CDR3 DNA follows: TGTGCCAGCAGCGTCAGGGGGCAGGCCTATGGCTACACCTTC.

The genes are TRBV27 and TRBJ1-1, with 11 bases aligning to TRBD1. Per the germline V gene, CDR1 is MNHEY and CDR2 is SMNVEV (reference sequence). J was trimmed by 5 bases and V by 3 bases; bases with no gene match: 5. The CDR3 runs to 15 residues. The DNA of the CDR3 is TGTGCCAGCAGTTTTGGGGACAGGGGGGGGACTGAAGCTTTCTTT. It encodes CASSFGDRGGTEAFF.

The chain employs TRBV23-1 and TRBJ2-2; TRBD1 aligns across 8 bases. TRBV23-1 is designated an ORF whose function remains uncertain. V gave up 2 bases and J gave up 1 base; unmatched junction bases: 15. The CDR3 loop spans 20 amino acids. In DNA form, the CDR3 reads TGCGCCAGCAGTCAAAGGGGACAGGCTACTGTTATTATGAACACCGGGGAGCTGTTTTTT. It specifies CASSQRGQATVIMNTGELFF.

The chain couples TRBV19 to TRBJ1-2; 8 bases are shared with TRBD1. V shed 6 bases and J 0 bases; nucleotides not matched to a gene: 6. Germline assignment: CDR1 LNHDA and CDR2 SQIVND (reference sequence). CDR3 size: 15 residues. The CDR3 DNA sequence: TGTGCCAGTAGCCTCGACAGGGGATCTAACTATGGCTACACCTTC. Protein product: CASSLDRGSNYGYTF.

The chain employs TRBV3-1 (or the pseudogene TRBV3-2) and TRBJ2-7, with TRBD1 identical over 7 bases. V gave up 4 bases and J gave up 7 bases; unmatched junction bases: 13. Germline V gives CDR1 LGHDT, CDR2 YNNKEL (reference sequence). The CDR3 extends over 15 amino acids. This CDR3 reads CASSLSDRVRGEQYF. The CDR3 DNA sequence: TGTGCCAGCAGCCTCAGCGACAGGGTAAGAGGAGAGCAGTACTTC.

The chain combines TRBV6-5 with TRBJ2-5, with a tentative D call TRBD1 (6 bases). The CDR3 is made up of 15 amino acids. Germline V CDR1 and CDR2: MNHEY, SVGAGI. Trimming cost V 8 bases and J 5 bases, with 21 bases left between them. As DNA, the CDR3 is TGTGCCAGCTCGCAACTCCCCCAGAGGGGGGAGACCCAGTACTTC. The encoded protein is CASSQLPQRGETQYF.

The chain has TRBV14 and TRBJ1-4, with D possibly being TRBD1 (5 bases). The CDR3 spans 15 residues. Per germline, CDR1 SGHDN and CDR2 FVKESK. V was trimmed by 1 base and J by 8 bases, leaving 14 bases between them. The CDR3 protein is CASSQAPGLREKLFF. DNA of the CDR3: TGTGCCAGCAGCCAAGCTCCAGGGCTGAGGGAAAAACTGTTTTTT.

V usage is TRBV7-2 and J usage is TRBJ2-5; TRBD2 matches at 10 bases. Germline V lookup: CDR1 SGHTA, CDR2 FQGNSA. Trimming cost V 0 bases and J 1 base; bases outside gene matches: 2. This CDR3 comprises 16 residues. In DNA, the CDR3 is TGTGCCAGCAGCTTAGCCCCTAGCGGGGGCCAAGAGACCCAGTACTTC. It translates to CASSLAPSGGQETQYF. Complete variable domain (other parts from reference TRBV7-2 and TRBJ2-5): GAGVSQSPSNKVTEKGKDVELRCDPISGHTALYWYRQSLGQGLEFLIYFQGNSAPDKSGLPSDRFSAERTGGSVSTLTIQRTQQEDSAVYLCASSLAPSGGQETQYFGPGTRLLVL.

This sequence joins TRBV6-5 and TRBJ1-1; a weak D match, TRBD1 (5 bases). Germline V gene data show CDR1 as MNHEY and CDR2 as SVGAGI. The V end was cut by 8 bases, the J end by 6 bases, with 19 bases between. This CDR3 contains 14 residues. Written as DNA, the CDR3 is TGTGCCAGCGCGGGATCGACAGCCCAATCTGAAGCTTTCTTT. Translation gives CASAGSTAQSEAFF.

The genes are TRBV25-1 and TRBJ1-5; D is ambiguous. Deletions cut 1 base from V and 7 bases from J, with 8 bases between. Germline values: CDR1 MGHDK, CDR2 SYGVNS. The CDR3 is made up of 13 amino acids. The CDR3: CASSESGIQPQHF. CDR3 nucleotides: TGTGCCAGCAGTGAATCAGGTATCCAGCCCCAGCATTTT.